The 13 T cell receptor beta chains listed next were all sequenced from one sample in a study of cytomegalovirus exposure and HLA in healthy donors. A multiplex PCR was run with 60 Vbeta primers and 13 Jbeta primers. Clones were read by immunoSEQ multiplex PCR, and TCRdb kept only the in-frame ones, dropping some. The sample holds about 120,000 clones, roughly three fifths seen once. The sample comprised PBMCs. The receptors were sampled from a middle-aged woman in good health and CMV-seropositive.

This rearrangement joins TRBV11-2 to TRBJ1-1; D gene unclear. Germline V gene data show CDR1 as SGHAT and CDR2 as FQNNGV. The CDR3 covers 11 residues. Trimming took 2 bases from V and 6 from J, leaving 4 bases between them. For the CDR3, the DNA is TGTGCCAGCAGCTTATCAGCTGAAGCTTTCTTT. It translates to CASSLSAEAFF.

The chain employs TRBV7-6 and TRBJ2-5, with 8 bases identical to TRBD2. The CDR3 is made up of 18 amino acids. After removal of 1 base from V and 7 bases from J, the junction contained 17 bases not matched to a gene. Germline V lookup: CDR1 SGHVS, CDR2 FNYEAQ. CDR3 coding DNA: TGTGCCAGCAGCTTAGAAGGGTGGCTAGCGGGTCGCACCGGGACCCAGTACTTC. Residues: CASSLEGWLAGRTGTQYF.

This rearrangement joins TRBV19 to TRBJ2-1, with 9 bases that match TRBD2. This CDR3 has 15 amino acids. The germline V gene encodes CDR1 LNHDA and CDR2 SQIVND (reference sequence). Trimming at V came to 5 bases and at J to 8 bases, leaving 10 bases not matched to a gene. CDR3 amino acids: CASSPGTSTDDEQFF. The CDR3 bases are TGTGCCAGTAGTCCCGGGACTAGCACCGACGATGAGCAGTTCTTC.

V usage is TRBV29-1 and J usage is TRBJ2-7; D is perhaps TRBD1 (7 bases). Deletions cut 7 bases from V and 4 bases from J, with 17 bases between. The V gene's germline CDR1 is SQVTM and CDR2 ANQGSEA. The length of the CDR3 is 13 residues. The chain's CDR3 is CSAQGQGGYEQYF. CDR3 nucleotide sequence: TGCAGCGCCCAGGGGCAGGGGGGTTACGAGCAGTACTTC.

CDR3 protein: CASSLETSGSFGLGYNEQFF. DNA for the CDR3: TGTGCCAGCAGCTTGGAAACTAGCGGGAGTTTCGGGTTGGGCTACAATGAGCAGTTCTTC. V is TRBV5-8 and J is TRBJ2-1, with 11 positions matching TRBD2. Per germline, CDR1 SGHTS and CDR2 YDEGEE. Trimming took 0 bases from V and 3 from J; bases not matched to a gene: 14. The CDR3 has 20 amino acids.

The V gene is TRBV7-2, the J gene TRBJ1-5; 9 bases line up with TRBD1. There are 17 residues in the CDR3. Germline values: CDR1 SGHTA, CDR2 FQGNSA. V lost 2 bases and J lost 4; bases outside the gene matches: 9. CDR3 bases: TGTGCCAGCAGCTTAAATAGAGCGGGGACAGGGAATCAGCCCCAGCATTTT. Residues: CASSLNRAGTGNQPQHF.

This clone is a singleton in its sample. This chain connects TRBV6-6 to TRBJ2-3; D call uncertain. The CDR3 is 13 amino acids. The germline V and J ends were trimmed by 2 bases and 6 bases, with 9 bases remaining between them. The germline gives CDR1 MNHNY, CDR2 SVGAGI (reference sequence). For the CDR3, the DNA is TGTGCCAGCAGTTACATCGGTTTGGATACGCAGTATTTT. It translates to CASSYIGLDTQYF.

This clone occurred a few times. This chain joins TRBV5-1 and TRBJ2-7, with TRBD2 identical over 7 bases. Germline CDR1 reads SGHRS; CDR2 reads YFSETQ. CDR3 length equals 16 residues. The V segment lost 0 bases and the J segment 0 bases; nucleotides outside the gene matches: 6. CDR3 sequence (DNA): TGCGCCAGCAGCTTGGACGGGGAGGGCAGCTCCTACGAGCAGTACTTC. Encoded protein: CASSLDGEGSSYEQYF.

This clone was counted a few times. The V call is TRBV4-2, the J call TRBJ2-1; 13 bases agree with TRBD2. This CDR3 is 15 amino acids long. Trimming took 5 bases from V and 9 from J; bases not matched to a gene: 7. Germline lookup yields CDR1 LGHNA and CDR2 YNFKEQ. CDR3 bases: TGTGCCAGCAGCAGAGGACTAGCGGGAGACGGTGAGCAGTTCTTC. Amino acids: CASSRGLAGDGEQFF.

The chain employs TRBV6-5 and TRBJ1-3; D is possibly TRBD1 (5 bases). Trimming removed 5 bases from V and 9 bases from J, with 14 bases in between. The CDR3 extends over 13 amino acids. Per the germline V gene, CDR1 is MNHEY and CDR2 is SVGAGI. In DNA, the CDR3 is TGTGCCAGCAGTCCACCGACAGAACTCACCATATATTTT. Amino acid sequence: CASSPPTELTIYF.

CDR3 region: CASRAGQGYNEQFF. The CDR3 coding sequence is TGTGCCAGTAGAGCGGGACAGGGATACAATGAGCAGTTCTTC. The genes are TRBV19 and TRBJ2-1, with 9 bases matching TRBD1. The CDR3 has 14 amino acids. J gave up 4 bases and V 6 bases, and 4 bases lay outside the gene matches. The germline gives CDR1 LNHDA, CDR2 SQIVND (reference sequence).

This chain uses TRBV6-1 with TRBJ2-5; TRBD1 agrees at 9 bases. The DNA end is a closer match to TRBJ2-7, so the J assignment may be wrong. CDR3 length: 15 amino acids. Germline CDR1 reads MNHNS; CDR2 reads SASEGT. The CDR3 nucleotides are TGTGCCAGCAGTCGTCCCGGGACAGGGACCTACGAGCAGTACTTC. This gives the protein CASSRPGTGTYEQYF.

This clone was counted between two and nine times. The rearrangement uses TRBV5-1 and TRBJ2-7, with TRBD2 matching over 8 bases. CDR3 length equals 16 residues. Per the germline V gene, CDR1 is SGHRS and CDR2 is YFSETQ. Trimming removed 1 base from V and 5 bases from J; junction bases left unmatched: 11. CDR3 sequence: CASSLTSGAGDNEQYF. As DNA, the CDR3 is TGCGCCAGCAGCTTGACTTCCGGAGCGGGAGACAACGAGCAGTACTTC.